Detailed here is one TCR beta chain. The data are from a study of blood T cell repertoires in COVID-19. Overall study context: Collection of acute and convalescent COVID-19 samples took place in the United States, Italy and Spain.

The CDR3 length is 12 residues. The V segment lost 4 bases and the J segment 7 bases; nucleotides outside the gene matches: 3. From germline, CDR1 is MNHEY and CDR2 SVGAGI. In the original workflow: Amplification from reference gene primers served as the basis for estimated nucleated cell counts. Profiling relied on immunoSEQ multiplex PCR, and the TCRdb table lists in-frame clones only, not all of them. That table supplies the V and J calls and clone size; D and trimming were determined from the DNA. The sample records 200,000 to 300,000 clones, 70% to 85% being singletons. Material: peripheral blood. This clonotype originated in a woman aged 80 or over with acute or convalescent COVID-19. V gene TRBV6-5 combines with J gene TRBJ1-1, with 7 bases aligning to TRBD1. The DNA of the CDR3 is TGTGCCAGCAGTTCAACAGGGGATGAAGCTTTCTTT. It translates to CASSSTGDEAFF.